Listed below are T cell receptor beta chains from one sample, sequenced in a study of T cells after posttransplantation cyclophosphamide. Measured with immunoSEQ multiplex PCR; TCRdb has only the in-frame clones, and not every one. The table lists approximately 26,000 clones, 75% to 90% of them singletons, with less than 3.5% in the top ten. The sample consisted of PBMCs. Every receptor here comes from a man over 45. The CDR3 runs from the conserved cysteine through the conserved F or W. The order of the fields is CDR3 length, J gene, D gene, V gene, clone size, CDR3 protein, CDR3 DNA. D genes are given only for firm matches. Some rows have no size entry. The others give once, few or many, or a class for an expanded clone.

>15|TRBJ2-3|-|TRBV14|-
CASSLQGRRADTQYF
TGTGCCAGCAGCCTACAGGGGAGGCGGGCAGATACGCAGTATTTT
>16|TRBJ2-2|TRBD2|TRBV5-4|once
CASSTRTSLNTGELFF
TGTGCCAGCAGCACCAGGACTAGCTTGAACACCGGGGAGCTGTTTTTT
>16|TRBJ2-7|-|TRBV18|-
CASSPFVKAEAYEQYF
TGTGCCAGCTCACCATTTGTAAAAGCGGAAGCCTACGAGCAGTACTTC
>15|TRBJ1-1|TRBD1|TRBV4-2|once
CASSQDPQGDTEAFF
TGTGCCAGCAGCCAGGACCCTCAGGGGGACACTGAAGCTTTCTTT
>9|TRBJ2-1|-|TRBV20-1|-
CSTGFEQFF
TGCAGCACGGGTTTTGAGCAGTTCTTC
>16|TRBJ2-7|TRBD2|TRBV13|-
CASSSTRGDRSYEQYF
TGTGCCAGCAGCTCTACTCGGGGGGACCGATCCTACGAGCAGTACTTC
>15|TRBJ1-2|TRBD1|TRBV27|-
CASSSLKGGSHGYTF
TGTGCCAGCAGTTCCCTTAAAGGGGGCAGCCATGGCTACACCTTC
>19|TRBJ2-7|TRBD2|TRBV27|-
CASSPDRRWGLAGGGREYF
TGTGCCAGCAGTCCCGACCGAAGGTGGGGACTAGCGGGAGGAGGGAGGGAGTACTTC
>16|TRBJ2-5|-|TRBV2|-
CASSEGRAGGQETQYF
TGTGCCAGCAGTGAAGGCCGAGCGGGTGGGCAAGAGACCCAGTACTTC
>16|TRBJ1-2|TRBD1|TRBV6-1|-
CASSEAHGTANYGYTF
TGTGCCAGCAGTGAAGCGCACGGGACAGCCAACTATGGCTACACCTTC
>15|TRBJ2-7|-|TRBV9|-
CASSSSPGSTYEQYF
TGTGCCAGCAGCAGCTCTCCGGGGAGTACCTACGAGCAGTACTTC
>16|TRBJ2-5|-|TRBV7-6|-
CASSARPQTSQETQYF
TGTGCCAGCAGCGCCCGCCCCCAGACAAGTCAAGAGACCCAGTACTTC
>17|TRBJ1-5|-|TRBV10-3|few
CAISGGGPSNSNQPQHF
TGTGCCATCAGTGGGGGGGGACCATCTAATAGCAATCAGCCCCAGCATTTT
>13|TRBJ2-2|-|TRBV4-2|-
CASSQGFGGELFF
TGTGCCAGCAGCCAAGGATTCGGGGGGGAGCTGTTTTTT
>16|TRBJ1-5|-|TRBV28|-
CASSLPRTELNQPQHF
TGTGCCAGCAGTCTACCCCGGACAGAATTAAATCAGCCCCAGCATTTT
>12|TRBJ2-2|-|TRBV30|-
CAWSRGSGELFF
TGTGCCTGGAGTCGGGGGTCCGGGGAGCTGTTTTTT
>16|TRBJ2-1|-|TRBV4-3|-
CASSPRRRGPANEQFF
TGCGCCAGCAGCCCCCGCCGTCGCGGCCCTGCAAATGAGCAGTTCTTC
>14|TRBJ2-7|TRBD2|TRBV2|-
CASFPWAGDHEQYF
TGTGCCAGCTTCCCGTGGGCGGGAGACCACGAGCAGTACTTC
>14|TRBJ2-3|-|TRBV11-3|-
CASSFHRGTDTQYF
TGTGCCAGCAGCTTCCACCGGGGAACAGATACGCAGTATTTT
>16|TRBJ2-2|-|TRBV7-6|-
CASSPPQVMITGELFF
TGTGCCAGCAGCCCCCCCCAGGTGATGATCACCGGGGAGCTGTTTTTT
>14|TRBJ2-7|-|TRBV7-9|-
CASSLTGLSGEQYF
TGTGCCAGCAGCTTGACAGGTTTAAGTGGGGAGCAGTACTTC
>14|TRBJ2-1|-|TRBV5-1|-
CASRDSSGGDEQFF
TGCGCCAGCAGGGACAGTTCTGGGGGCGATGAGCAGTTCTTC
>16|TRBJ2-1|-|TRBV28|-
CASSPAGAGTYNEQFF
TGTGCCAGCAGTCCAGCAGGGGCGGGTACCTACAATGAGCAGTTCTTC
>17|TRBJ1-4|-|TRBV7-9|-
CASSLPYTGLRGEKLFF
TGTGCCAGCAGCTTACCGTACACAGGGTTGAGGGGTGAAAAACTGTTTTTT
>13|TRBJ1-1|-|TRBV19|few
CASAQGVNTEAFF
TGTGCCAGTGCTCAAGGGGTGAACACTGAAGCTTTCTTT
>13|TRBJ1-5|-|TRBV10-3|-
CAISESGDQPQHF
TGTGCCATCAGTGAGAGCGGGGATCAGCCCCAGCATTTT
>14|TRBJ2-1|-|TRBV5-1|-
CASSLAGGWHEQFF
TGCGCCAGCAGCTTGGCTGGAGGGTGGCATGAGCAGTTCTTC
>15|TRBJ2-7|TRBD1|TRBV6-5|-
CASSYGTGGRYEQYF
TGTGCCAGCAGTTACGGGACAGGGGGCCGGTACGAGCAGTACTTC
>14|TRBJ1-1|-|TRBV5-1|-
CASSLTGLNTEAFF
TGCGCCAGCAGCTTAACAGGGTTGAACACTGAAGCTTTCTTT
>17|TRBJ2-7|-|TRBV11-2|-
CANSELPVGGTSYEQYF
TGTGCCAACAGCGAACTACCGGTGGGGGGAACGTCCTACGAGCAGTACTTC
>16|TRBJ2-1|TRBD2|TRBV6-4|-
CASSDFEGLAVREQFF
TGTGCCAGCAGTGATTTTGAGGGACTAGCGGTCCGGGAGCAGTTCTTC
>15|TRBJ2-1|TRBD2|TRBV5-4|once
CASSPTSGRGNEQFF
TGTGCCAGCAGCCCGACTAGCGGGAGGGGAAATGAGCAGTTCTTC
>14|TRBJ2-1|TRBD1|TRBV28|-
CASRTGAPYNEQFF
TGTGCCAGCAGAACAGGGGCTCCCTACAATGAGCAGTTCTTC
>13|TRBJ2-1|-|TRBV5-6|-
CASSIDRYNEQFF
TGTGCCAGCAGCATAGACAGGTACAATGAGCAGTTCTTC
>14|TRBJ1-5|-|TRBV5-8|-
CASSPAGGNQPQHF
TGTGCCAGCAGCCCTGCAGGGGGCAATCAGCCCCAGCATTTT
>15|TRBJ1-2|-|TRBV14|-
CASSPGGGRRYGYTF
TGTGCCAGCAGCCCCGGGGGGGGGCGTCGGTATGGCTACACCTTC
>11|TRBJ2-5|-|TRBV30|-
CAWSAGETQYF
TGTGCCTGGAGTGCAGGAGAGACCCAGTACTTC
>15|TRBJ1-2|-|TRBV7-8|once
CASSLAGQAKYGYTF
TGTGCCAGCAGCTTAGCAGGCCAGGCGAAATATGGCTACACCTTC
>17|TRBJ2-1|TRBD2|TRBV11-3|once
CASSLAAASGTYNEQFF
TGTGCCAGCAGCTTGGCTGCCGCGAGCGGGACTTACAATGAGCAGTTCTTC
>13|TRBJ1-1|-|TRBV28|-
CASRWTENTEAFF
TGTGCCAGCAGATGGACAGAAAACACTGAAGCTTTCTTT
>17|TRBJ1-5|TRBD1|TRBV6-1|-
CASSGGQGALAGQPQHF
TGTGCCAGCAGTGGGGGACAGGGGGCGTTGGCGGGACAGCCCCAGCATTTT
>13|TRBJ2-7|TRBD1|TRBV19|once
CASSIGQGTFLYF
TGTGCCAGTAGTATTGGACAGGGGACCTTTTTGTACTTC
>12|TRBJ2-2|-|TRBV2|few
CASSESAGELFF
TGTGCCAGCAGTGAATCAGCCGGGGAGCTGTTTTTT
>14|TRBJ1-2|-|TRBV2|few
CASRGGVEGYGYTF
TGTGCCAGCCGGGGGGGCGTTGAGGGCTATGGCTACACCTTC
>13|TRBJ2-3|-|TRBV9|-
CASSVADGDRQYF
TGTGCCAGCAGCGTAGCTGATGGAGACAGGCAGTATTTT
>15|TRBJ2-3|-|TRBV4-3|-
CASSQDSRLADTQYF
TGCGCCAGCAGCCAAGATAGCCGCCTCGCAGATACGCAGTATTTT
>14|TRBJ2-3|-|TRBV10-3|-
CAISESLASDTQYF
TGTGCCATCAGTGAGTCTTTGGCATCCGATACGCAGTATTTT
>16|TRBJ2-2|-|TRBV7-9|-
CASSLARIAATGELFF
TGTGCCAGCAGCTTAGCGCGGATAGCGGCGACCGGGGAGCTGTTTTTT
>15|TRBJ1-5|-|TRBV4-2|-
CASSPGLGGNQPQHF
TGTGCCAGCAGCCCCGGTCTAGGGGGTAATCAGCCCCAGCATTTT
>17|TRBJ2-1|-|TRBV12-5|-
CASGSGRGGQGYNEQFF
TGTGCTAGTGGATCCGGGAGGGGGGGACAGGGCTACAATGAGCAGTTCTTC
>13|TRBJ2-7|-|TRBV7-3|-
CASSRTDSYEQYF
TGTGCCAGCAGCCGGACAGACTCCTACGAGCAGTACTTC
>16|TRBJ1-2|TRBD1|TRBV4-3|-
CASSQGVSGRGDGYTF
TGCGCCAGCAGCCAAGGGGTCTCTGGCAGGGGGGATGGCTACACCTTC
>14|TRBJ2-1|TRBD2|TRBV6-1|-
CASSALAGANKQFF
TGTGCCAGCAGTGCTCTAGCGGGAGCAAATAAACAGTTCTTC
>15|TRBJ2-1|-|TRBV9|-
CASSRASPSYNEQFF
TGTGCCAGTTCACGGGCTAGCCCCTCCTACAATGAGCAGTTCTTC
>16|TRBJ1-5|TRBD1|TRBV28|-
CASSLPGTGLNQPQHF
TGTGCCAGCAGTTTGCCCGGGACAGGCCTAAATCAGCCCCAGCATTTT
>13|TRBJ2-7|-|TRBV5-4|-
CASSPGVRGEQYF
TGTGCCAGCAGCCCTGGAGTCAGAGGCGAGCAGTACTTC